The next 20 T cell receptor beta chains were all read from a single sample in a study of T cells in Graves' hyperthyroidism and ophthalmopathy. What was amplified from RNA transcripts were TCR beta CDR3 regions. The HTBI set primed first-round TCR CDR3 RT-PCR. TCRdb re-derived calls from the multiplex PCR reads in MiXCR, one entry per CDR3 protein. The sample holds roughly 700,000 distinct CDR3 sequences, 14% seen once. What was sequenced was blood. Source of these receptors: a woman aged 18 to 35 with Graves' hyperthyroidism.

The chain couples TRBV9 to TRBJ2-7, with D uncertain. Trimming took off 1 base at V and 5 bases at J, with 10 bases between the two ends. Germline V gene data show CDR1 as SGDLS and CDR2 as YYNGEE. The CDR3 consists of 13 residues. CDR3 loop: CASSVTSSHEQYF. CDR3 bases: TGTGCCAGCAGCGTAACCAGTTCCCACGAGCAGTACTTC.

For this clonotype: Possible read error: a much larger clone is one base away. The gene calls are TRBV4-1 and TRBJ2-3, with D perhaps matching TRBD1 (5 bases). CDR1 and CDR2 from the germline V gene are MGHRA and YSYEKL. This CDR3 contains 13 residues. CDR3 region: CASSQIGADMQYF. As DNA, the CDR3 is TGCGCCAGCAGTCAGATTGGGGCAGATATGCAGTATTTT.

This clonotype was recorded a few times. The chain combines TRBV15 with TRBJ2-1; D call uncertain. This CDR3 comprises 16 residues. Trimming took off 1 base at V and 5 bases at J, with 15 bases between the two ends. Germline values: CDR1 LNHNV, CDR2 YYDKDF (reference sequence). The CDR3 DNA follows: TGTGCCACCAGCAGAGTAAGGAAGAGAAAGAACAATGAGCAGTTCTTC. This sequence encodes CATSRVRKRKNNEQFF.

The chain joins TRBV4-3 to TRBJ2-1; the D is unclear. Deletions cut 0 bases from V and 11 bases from J, with 11 bases between. Germline CDR1 and CDR2: LGHNA and YSLEER. CDR3 length equals 13 residues. The CDR3 protein is CASSQDSGLQQFF. The CDR3 DNA sequence: TGCGCCAGCAGCCAAGATTCTGGCTTACAGCAGTTCTTC.

The sample holds a few counts of this clonotype. Germline is not matched at one junction end, which may reflect a read error. The chain has TRBV20-1 and TRBJ1-1; 12 nucleotides agree with TRBD1. The CDR3 runs 17 residues. The germline V gene has CDR1 DFQATT and CDR2 SNEGSKA (reference sequence). In DNA, the CDR3 is TGCAGTGCTGTAGGGACAGGGGGCGTCGGCCTTAGCACTGAAGCTTCCTTT. Its translation: CSAVGTGGVGLSTEASF.

This clonotype came up many times. The gene calls are TRBV11-2 and TRBJ2-5; D perhaps matches TRBD1 (6 bases). V shed 3 bases and J shed 6 bases, with 14 bases lying between them. CDR1 and CDR2 from the germline V gene are SGHAT and FQNNGV. The CDR3 extends over 14 amino acids. The CDR3 here is CASSFERQAQTQYF. Here the CDR3 DNA reads TGTGCCAGCAGCTTCGAAAGACAGGCCCAGACCCAGTACTTC.

This clonotype was observed many times. This rearrangement joins TRBV2 to TRBJ2-7; tentative D call: TRBD2 (6 bases). CDR1 and CDR2 from the germline V gene are SNHLY and FYNNEI. CDR3 length equals 14 residues. V gave up 6 bases and J gave up 0 bases, with 12 bases separating them. The CDR3 reads CASRAGGVSYEQYF. DNA for the CDR3: TGTGCCAGCAGAGCGGGCGGGGTCTCCTACGAGCAGTACTTC.

This rearrangement joins TRBV7-2 to TRBJ1-1; D unresolved. Germline V lookup: CDR1 SGHTA, CDR2 FQGNSA. V shed 1 base and J shed 7 bases, with 4 bases lying between them. The CDR3 has 11 residues. Written as DNA, the CDR3 is TGTGCCAGCAGCTTAGTCGTTGAAGCTTTCTTT. It yields the protein CASSLVVEAFF.

The chain combines TRBV4-1 with TRBJ2-3, with 16 bases that match TRBD2. V lost 0 bases and J lost 6; bases outside the gene matches: 3. Germline CDR1 MGHRA, CDR2 YSYEKL. This CDR3 contains 17 residues. The CDR3 region is CASSQDGTSGRGDTQYF. CDR3 sequence (DNA): TGCGCCAGCAGCCAAGATGGGACTAGCGGGAGGGGCGATACGCAGTATTTT.

This clonotype has just a few counts. The rearrangement joins TRBV3-1 to TRBJ2-7; D is ambiguous. The CDR3 contains 15 residues. Between the trimmed V and J ends, which lost 4 bases and 2 bases, there was a span of 15 bases. Germline V CDR1 and CDR2: LGHDT, YNNKEL (reference sequence). The chain's CDR3 is CASSPRNRVPYEQYF. The DNA for the CDR3 is TGTGCCAGCAGCCCGCGAAACCGGGTCCCCTACGAGCAGTACTTC.

In its sample, this clonotype was seen many times. The rearrangement links TRBV11-3 to TRBJ2-3; possibly TRBD2 for D (6 bases). The V gene lost 5 bases and the J gene lost 7 bases, with 16 bases spanning the gap. This CDR3 comprises 14 residues. Germline CDR1 reads SGHNT; CDR2 reads YENEEA. The CDR3 sequence: CASSTIADRNTQYF. For the CDR3, the DNA is TGTGCCAGCAGCACGATAGCGGACCGAAATACGCAGTATTTT.

This CDR3 reads CASSGRRLAVVGEQFF. CDR3 bases: TGTGCCAGCAGCGGACGACGCCTAGCGGTAGTCGGTGAGCAGTTCTTC. V gene TRBV9 combines with J gene TRBJ2-1; TRBD2 matches 7 bases. This CDR3 contains 16 residues. Germline trimming cut 3 bases from V and 9 bases from J; bases unmatched to any gene: 15. The germline CDR1 and CDR2 sequences are SGDLS and YYNGEE.

The rearrangement links TRBV27 to TRBJ2-1, with D maybe TRBD2 (5 bases). The CDR3 spans 17 residues. Germline V gene sequence: CDR1 MNHEY, CDR2 SMNVEV (reference sequence). Trimming left V 4 bases short and J 3 bases short, with 19 bases between. The CDR3 region is CASSSNLRTGCYNEQFF. As DNA, the CDR3 is TGTGCCAGCAGTTCTAACCTCCGGACGGGGTGCTACAATGAGCAGTTCTTC.

This clonotype was detected many times. The chain carries TRBV12-3 or TRBV12-4 and TRBJ1-1; no clear D gene. CDR3 length equals 13 residues. Trimming shortened V by 2 bases and J by 1 base, and 5 bases separated the two germline ends. CDR3 residues: CASSLQENTEAFF. In DNA, the CDR3 is TGTGCCAGCAGTTTACAGGAGAACACTGAAGCTTTCTTT.

The chain links TRBV28 to TRBJ1-5; D is ambiguous. V was cut by 6 bases and J by 5 bases, with 14 bases left in between. Germline values: CDR1 MDHEN, CDR2 SYDVKM. The CDR3 consists of 14 residues. CDR3 protein: CASSPTSGDQPQHF. The CDR3 DNA reads as TGTGCCAGCAGCCCGACGTCAGGCGATCAGCCCCAGCATTTT.

The chain is built from TRBV9 and TRBJ1-6; TRBD1 might be the D (5 bases). V lost 0 bases to trimming and J lost 9 bases, with 13 bases between them. From germline, CDR1 is SGDLS and CDR2 YYNGEE. The CDR3 is 15 amino acids. CDR3 nucleotide sequence: TGTGCCAGCAGCGTAGGGGGGGGGGAGGGTTCACCCCTCCACTTT. Amino acids: CASSVGGGEGSPLHF.

V usage is TRBV18 and J usage is TRBJ2-1; D may be TRBD1 (6 bases). The CDR3 is 15 amino acids. The germline V and J ends were trimmed by 4 bases and 4 bases, with 14 bases remaining between them. Germline values: CDR1 KGHSH, CDR2 LQKENI. The DNA for the CDR3 is TGTGCCAGCTCACTTCGGGACATAAGGTACAATGAGCAGTTCTTC. Amino acid sequence: CASSLRDIRYNEQFF.

This clonotype has a count of ten or more. CDR3: CASSQVGAQGEQYF. The DNA for the CDR3 is TGCGCCAGCAGCCAAGTCGGAGCCCAGGGCGAGCAGTACTTC. The chain links TRBV4-1 to TRBJ2-7; a weak D match, TRBD1 (5 bases). The CDR3 extends over 14 amino acids. The V gene's germline CDR1 is MGHRA and CDR2 YSYEKL. The germline V and J ends were trimmed by 1 base and 6 bases, with 13 bases remaining between them.

This clonotype was found many times. The V gene is TRBV30, the J gene TRBJ2-1, with 7 nucleotides matching TRBD2. The germline V gene encodes CDR1 GTSNPN and CDR2 SVGIG (reference sequence). The J segment lost 7 bases and the V segment lost 0 bases, leaving 3 bases of the junction unmatched. This CDR3 comprises 13 residues. The CDR3, as DNA: TGTGCCTGGAGTGTAGGGAGGGAAAATGAGCAGTTCTTC. This translates into CAWSVGRENEQFF.

Ten or more counts support this clonotype. V and J are TRBV5-5 and TRBJ2-7, with D perhaps matching TRBD2 (6 bases). The germline V gene encodes CDR1 SGHKS and CDR2 YYEKEE (reference sequence). V was trimmed by 4 bases and J by 3 bases, leaving 17 bases between them. CDR3 length: 15 residues. For the CDR3, the DNA is TGTGCCAGCAGCACCTCGCGGCTAGCGCACTACGAGCAGTACTTC. Its protein product is CASSTSRLAHYEQYF. The full variable domain, completed using reference TRBV5-5 and TRBJ2-7, is DAGVTQSPTHLIKTRGQQVTLRCSPISGHKSVSWYQQVLGQGPQFIFQYYEKEERGRGNFPDRFSARQFPNYSSELNVNALLLGDSALYLCASSTSRLAHYEQYFGPGTRLTVT.